Reported below is one T cell receptor (beta chain). The entry originates in a study of cytotoxic CD8 clonotypes in ibrutinib-treated CLL. Overall study context: Response samples came after a median roughly twelve months of treatment, range 6 to 36.

Sequenced by immunoSEQ multiplex PCR; TCRdb stores in-frame clones only, minus some. The sample lists 110,000 to 150,000 clones, 91% occurring once. V dropped 2 bases and J dropped 0 bases, with 8 bases sitting between them. The germline gives CDR1 GTSNPN, CDR2 SVGIG (reference sequence). This CDR3 contains 15 residues. Sequenced here: PBMCs, sampled after 12 months of ibrutinib treatment. The sequence derives from a human donor with chronic lymphocytic leukemia. The gene calls are TRBV30 and TRBJ2-6; D may be TRBD1 (5 bases). The CDR3 reads CAWSTDSSGANVLTF. The CDR3 nucleotides read TGTGCCTGGAGTACAGACAGCTCTGGGGCCAACGTCCTGACTTTC. Full variable domain (outside the CDR3, taken from reference TRBV30 and TRBJ2-6): SQTIHQWPATLVQPVGSPLSLECTVEGTSNPNLYWYRQAAGRGLQLLFYSVGIGQISSEVPQNLSASRPQDRQFILSSKKLLLSDSGFYLCAWSTDSSGANVLTFGAGSRLTVL.